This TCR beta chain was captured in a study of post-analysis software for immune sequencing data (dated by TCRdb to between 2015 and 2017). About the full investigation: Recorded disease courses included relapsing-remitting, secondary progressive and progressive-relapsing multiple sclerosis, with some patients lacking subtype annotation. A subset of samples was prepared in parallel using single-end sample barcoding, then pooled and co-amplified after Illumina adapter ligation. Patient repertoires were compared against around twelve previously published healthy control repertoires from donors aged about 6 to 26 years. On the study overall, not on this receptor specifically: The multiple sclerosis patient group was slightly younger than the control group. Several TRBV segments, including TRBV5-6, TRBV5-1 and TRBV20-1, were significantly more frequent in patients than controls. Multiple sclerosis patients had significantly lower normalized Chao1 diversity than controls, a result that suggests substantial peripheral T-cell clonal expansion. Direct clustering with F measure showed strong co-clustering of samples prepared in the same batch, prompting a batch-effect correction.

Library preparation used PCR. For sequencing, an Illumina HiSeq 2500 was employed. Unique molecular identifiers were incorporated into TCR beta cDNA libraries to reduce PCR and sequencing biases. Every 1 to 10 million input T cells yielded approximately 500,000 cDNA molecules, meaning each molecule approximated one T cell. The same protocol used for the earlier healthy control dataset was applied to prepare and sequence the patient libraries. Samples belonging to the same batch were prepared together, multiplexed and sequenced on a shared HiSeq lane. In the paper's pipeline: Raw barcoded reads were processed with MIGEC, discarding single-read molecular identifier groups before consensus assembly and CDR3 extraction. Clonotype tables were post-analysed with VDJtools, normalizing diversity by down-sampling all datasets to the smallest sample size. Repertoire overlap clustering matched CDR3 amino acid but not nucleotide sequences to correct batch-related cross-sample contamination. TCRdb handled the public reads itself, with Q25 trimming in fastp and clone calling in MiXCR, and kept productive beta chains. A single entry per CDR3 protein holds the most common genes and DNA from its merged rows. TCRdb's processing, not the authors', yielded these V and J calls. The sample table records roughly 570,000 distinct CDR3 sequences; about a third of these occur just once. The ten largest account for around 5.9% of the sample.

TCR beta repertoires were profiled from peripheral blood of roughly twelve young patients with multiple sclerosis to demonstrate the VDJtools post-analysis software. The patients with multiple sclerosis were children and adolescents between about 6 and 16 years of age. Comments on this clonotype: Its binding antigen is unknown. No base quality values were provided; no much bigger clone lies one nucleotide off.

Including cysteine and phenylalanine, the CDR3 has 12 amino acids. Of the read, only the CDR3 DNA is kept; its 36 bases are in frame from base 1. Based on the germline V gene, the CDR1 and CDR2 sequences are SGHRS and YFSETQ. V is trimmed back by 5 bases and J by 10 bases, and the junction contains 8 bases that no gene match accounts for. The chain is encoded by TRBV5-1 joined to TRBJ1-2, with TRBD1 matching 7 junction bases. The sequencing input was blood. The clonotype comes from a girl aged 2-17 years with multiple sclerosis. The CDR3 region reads CASREDRLSYTF. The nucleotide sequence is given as TGCGCCAGCAGAGAGGACAGGCTGTCCTACACCTTC.